This T cell receptor (beta chain) appears in the sequencing data of a study of control samples from healthy donors and cancer patients. Data came from immunoSEQ multiplex PCR; TCRdb stores just in-frame clones and leaves some out. The sample consists of roughly 68,000 clones, about 83% of them appearing once. Specimen: blood. The clonotype originates from a man aged 55 to 69 in good health.

In DNA form, the CDR3 reads TGTGCCAGCAGTTACGTTCTAGCGGATCCGTCCTACGAGCAGTACTTC. Translated: CASSYVLADPSYEQYF. The chain recombines TRBV6-2 or TRBV6-3 with TRBJ2-7; 7 positions match TRBD2. V gave up 2 bases and J gave up 1 base; unmatched junction bases: 8. CDR3 length equals 16 residues. Germline V gives CDR1 MNHEY, CDR2 SVGEGT.